The 21 T cell receptor beta chains presented below share a single source sample, sequenced in a study of beta chain features in type 1 diabetes. Since all of the isolated RNA was reverse transcribed, expressed TCRB transcripts were what got sequenced. The protocol was immunoSEQ multiplex PCR, while the TCRdb copy is restricted to in-frame clones and leaves out a portion. The sample shows around 300,000 clones, 8% of them seen only once. The sequencing input was central memory CD4+ T cells from blood. Receptors were obtained from a woman aged 18-29 years in good health.

The chain couples TRBV6-1 to TRBJ2-7; the match to TRBD1 covers 7 bases. The V gene's germline CDR1 is MNHNS and CDR2 SASEGT. CDR3 length equals 15 residues. J was trimmed by 2 bases and V by 5 bases; bases with no gene match: 9. The CDR3 sequence is CASSHKTTGAYEQYF. In nucleotides, the CDR3 is TGTGCCAGCAGTCACAAAACCACAGGGGCCTACGAGCAGTACTTC.

In this sample, this clone turned up a few times. J is TRBJ1-5 and V is TRBV7-2; the match to TRBD1 covers 7 bases. Germline CDR1 is SGHTA and CDR2 is FQGNSA. Trimming removed 5 bases from V and 2 bases from J; junction bases left unmatched: 15. The CDR3 runs to 18 residues. The CDR3 sequence: CASSTAPYRGRGNQPQHF. CDR3 bases: TGTGCCAGCAGCACAGCCCCCTACAGGGGCCGGGGCAATCAGCCCCAGCATTTT. The variable domain in full, completed from reference TRBV7-2 and TRBJ1-5, reads GAGVSQSPSNKVTEKGKDVELRCDPISGHTALYWYRQSLGQGLEFLIYFQGNSAPDKSGLPSDRFSAERTGGSVSTLTIQRTQQEDSAVYLCASSTAPYRGRGNQPQHFGDGTRLSIL.

This chain uses TRBV30 with TRBJ1-3; TRBD1 might be the D (6 bases). CDR3 length: 16 residues. Germline CDR1 is GTSNPN and CDR2 is SVGIG (reference sequence). With 4 bases removed from V and 5 bases from J, the gap between germline ends came to 21 bases. CDR3 protein: CAWTVRGVVTRNTIYF. Written as DNA, the CDR3 is TGTGCCTGGACCGTCAGGGGAGTAGTAACCCGAAACACCATATATTTT.

The chain is built from TRBV29-1 and TRBJ2-3; D not resolved. CDR3 length: 11 amino acids. Trimming shortened V by 5 bases and J by 6 bases, and 9 bases separated the two germline ends. Germline V gene data show CDR1 as SQVTM and CDR2 as ANQGSEA. The CDR3 spells CSVRPTDTQYF. In DNA, the CDR3 is TGCAGCGTTAGGCCTACCGATACGCAGTATTTT.

The chain has TRBV7-2 and TRBJ1-4; D possibly corresponds to TRBD1 (6 bases). V was trimmed by 5 bases and J by 1 base, leaving 11 bases between them. CDR1 and CDR2 (germline): SGHTA, FQGNSA. This CDR3 has 15 amino acids. The CDR3 DNA sequence: TGTGCCAGCAGCGAAGGACAGCTAACTAATGAAAAACTGTTTTTT. It is translated as CASSEGQLTNEKLFF.

This clone was observed many times. The CDR3 is CASSRQEGAQYF. In DNA form, the CDR3 reads TGTGCCAGCAGTCGACAGGAGGGGGCCCAGTACTTC. The chain carries TRBV28 and TRBJ2-5; tentatively, D is TRBD1 or TRBD2 (6 bases each). The CDR3 loop spans 12 amino acids. With 5 bases removed from V and 9 bases from J, the gap between germline ends came to 13 bases. Per germline, CDR1 MDHEN and CDR2 SYDVKM.

This clone occurred many times. This chain uses TRBV2 with TRBJ2-3; 7 bases are a match to TRBD1. This CDR3 comprises 15 residues. After removal of 6 bases from V and 0 bases from J, the junction contained 6 bases not matched to a gene. Germline V CDR1 and CDR2: SNHLY, FYNNEI. The CDR3 nucleotides read TGTGCCAGCAGAAAGACAGGGAGCAGCACAGATACGCAGTATTTT. This encodes CASRKTGSSTDTQYF.

The chain is built from TRBV7-3 and TRBJ2-5, with 8 nucleotides matching TRBD2. CDR1 and CDR2 from the germline V gene are SGHTA and FQGTGA. V gave up 5 bases and J gave up 5 bases; unmatched junction bases: 10. The CDR3 runs to 15 residues. Here the CDR3 DNA reads TGTGCCAGCAGCCCGGGAGGGAGCGGGACGGAGACCCAGTACTTC. This codes for CASSPGGSGTETQYF.

The chain uses TRBV28 and TRBJ1-1, with 9 positions matching TRBD1. The CDR3 loop spans 15 amino acids. CDR1 and CDR2 (germline): MDHEN, SYDVKM. V dropped 8 bases and J dropped 2; count of bases not matched to a gene: 9. CDR3 region: CASVDWDRDNTEAFF. CDR3 DNA: TGTGCCAGCGTCGATTGGGACAGGGATAACACTGAAGCTTTCTTT.

This clone was counted between two and nine times. V usage is TRBV28 and J usage is TRBJ1-5; possibly TRBD1 for D (5 bases). Germline CDR1 and CDR2: MDHEN and SYDVKM. Trimming pared 7 bases from V and 3 bases from J, leaving 16 bases between. CDR3 length: 15 residues. CDR3 coding DNA: TGTGCCAGCATAGGTGCTGGGGGGTCCAATCAGCCCCAGCATTTT. Translated: CASIGAGGSNQPQHF.

This clone showed up just a few times. The chain employs TRBV18 and TRBJ2-5, with no clear D. V lost 0 bases to trimming and J lost 4 bases, with 9 bases between them. Germline loops: CDR1 KGHSH, CDR2 LQKENI. This CDR3 comprises 14 residues. CDR3 region: CASSPPSQRETQYF. DNA of the CDR3: TGTGCCAGCTCACCACCGTCGCAAAGAGAGACCCAGTACTTC.

This clone was seen repeatedly, ten times or more. This chain uses TRBV18 with TRBJ1-2; no clear D gene. V was trimmed by 4 bases and J by 2 bases, leaving 11 bases between them. The germline CDR1 and CDR2 sequences are KGHSH and LQKENI. The CDR3 covers 14 residues. The CDR3 DNA reads as TGTGCCAGCTCACGGAATCTGGAAAACTATGGCTACACCTTC. As protein: CASSRNLENYGYTF.

This clone was counted between two and nine times. V usage is TRBV2 and J usage is TRBJ2-3; 8 bases are a match to TRBD2. In germline, CDR1 is SNHLY, CDR2 FYNNEI. The ends lost 7 bases at V and 0 bases at J; junction bases unmatched: 9. The CDR3 has 16 amino acids. This chain's CDR3 is CASNNLAGPSTDTQYF. DNA of the CDR3: TGTGCCAGCAACAATTTAGCGGGACCTAGCACAGATACGCAGTATTTT. Full variable domain (outside the CDR3, taken from reference TRBV2 and TRBJ2-3): EPEVTQTPSHQVTQMGQEVILRCVPISNHLYFYWYRQILGQKVEFLVSFYNNEISEKSEIFDDQFSVERPDGSNFTLKIRSTKLEDSAMYFCASNNLAGPSTDTQYFGPGTRLTVL.

The gene calls are TRBV14 and TRBJ1-1; D perhaps matches TRBD1 (5 bases). The length of the CDR3 is 13 residues. With 4 bases removed from V and 2 bases from J, the gap between germline ends came to 8 bases. Germline lookup yields CDR1 SGHDN and CDR2 FVKESK. The CDR3 region is CASSLGRNTEAFF. As DNA, the CDR3 is TGTGCCAGCAGCCTGGGACGTAACACTGAAGCTTTCTTT.

This clone has a handful of counts. The chain uses TRBV15 and TRBJ2-2; the D is unclear. V dropped 1 base and J dropped 4 bases, with 7 bases sitting between them. This CDR3 has 14 amino acids. Germline CDR1 and CDR2: LNHNV and YYDKDF (reference sequence). This CDR3 reads CATSRVPATGELFF. DNA of the CDR3: TGTGCCACCAGCAGAGTTCCGGCCACCGGGGAGCTGTTTTTT.

The chain is built from TRBV7-2 and TRBJ1-2, with a weak D call TRBD1 (5 bases). CDR1 is SGHTA and CDR2 is FQGNSA in the germline V gene. V was pared by 5 bases and J by 2 bases, with 15 bases between. The CDR3 is 15 amino acids. In DNA form, the CDR3 reads TGTGCCAGCAGCGCGAACTTGGGACTCAACTATGGCTACACCTTC. This codes for CASSANLGLNYGYTF.

In its sample, this clone was seen a few times. The chain combines TRBV15 with TRBJ1-5; D ambiguous. V lost 3 bases and J 4 bases, leaving 16 bases between the germline ends. Germline CDR1 and CDR2: LNHNV and YYDKDF (reference sequence). This CDR3 contains 16 residues. The CDR3 loop is CATSSGSFGRNQPQHF. CDR3 bases: TGTGCCACCAGCAGTGGCAGCTTCGGTCGTAATCAGCCCCAGCATTTT.

There are a few counts of this clone. This rearrangement joins TRBV7-3 to TRBJ2-1, with a tentative D call TRBD1 (6 bases). CDR3 length: 16 amino acids. CDR1 and CDR2 (germline): SGHTA, FQGTGA. V lost 2 bases, J lost 2 bases, and 13 bases lay in between. The CDR3 reads CASSLVGRGTYNEQFF. Written as DNA, the CDR3 is TGTGCCAGCAGCTTAGTGGGCAGGGGCACCTACAATGAGCAGTTCTTC.

This clone was recorded a few times. V and J are TRBV29-1 and TRBJ1-4; TRBD1 agrees at 7 bases. With 8 bases clipped from V and 3 bases from J, the junction kept 6 bases outside the gene matches. The germline V gene has CDR1 SQVTM and CDR2 ANQGSEA. The CDR3 covers 13 residues. Written as DNA, the CDR3 is TGCAGCTCGAAACAGGGGTCTAATGAAAAACTGTTTTTT. Amino acid sequence: CSSKQGSNEKLFF.

CDR3 region: CAWSGRVSSYNEQFF. The CDR3 DNA reads as TGTGCCTGGAGTGGACGGGTCAGCTCCTACAATGAGCAGTTCTTC. The rearrangement joins TRBV30 to TRBJ2-1; D not certain. Trimming removed 1 base from V and 0 bases from J, with 10 bases in between. CDR3 length: 15 residues. Germline CDR1 GTSNPN, CDR2 SVGIG (reference sequence).

V and J are TRBV18 and TRBJ1-1; 7 positions match TRBD1. Trimming removed 4 bases from V and 3 bases from J; junction bases left unmatched: 8. Per germline, CDR1 KGHSH and CDR2 LQKENI. The CDR3 is made up of 15 amino acids. Here the CDR3 reads CASSLRQGLDTEAFF. In nucleotides, the CDR3 is TGTGCCAGCTCACTCAGACAGGGTTTGGACACTGAAGCTTTCTTT.